The rows below give T cell receptor beta chains drawn from one sample of a study of cytomegalovirus exposure and HLA in healthy donors. Assay used: immunoSEQ multiplex PCR; TCRdb lists only in-frame clones, some missing. This table holds 260,000 or so clones, 80% to 95% found once. Sequenced material: PBMCs. The receptors derive from a woman between 25 and 40 years old in good health and CMV-seronegative. CDR3s include the opening cysteine and the closing phenylalanine or tryptophan. D genes are given only for firm matches. Some rows mark clone size as missing; the rest say once, few, many or name a class of expanded clone.

TRBJ2-7 | - | TRBD2 | TRBV6-5 | CASSSYSGRGYEQYF | TGTGCCAGCAGTTCCTATAGCGGGAGAGGCTACGAGCAGTACTTC
TRBJ2-7 | few | - | TRBV14 | CASSQVGGEQYF | TGTGCCAGCAGCCAAGTCGGGGGCGAGCAGTACTTC
TRBJ2-7 | once | - | TRBV25-1 | CASSATWNEQYF | TGTGCCAGCAGTGCAACATGGAACGAGCAGTACTTC
TRBJ2-7 | - | TRBD2 | TRBV5-5 | CASSLGTSMTYEQYF | TGTGCCAGCAGCTTGGGGACTAGCATGACCTACGAGCAGTACTTC
TRBJ2-3 | - | TRBD2 | TRBV30 | CAWSVSSIAGELDTQYF | TGTGCCTGGAGTGTTTCTAGTATAGCGGGAGAATTAGATACGCAGTATTTT
TRBJ1-2 | few | TRBD1 | TRBV11-2 | CASSPTGDNYGYTF | TGTGCCAGCAGCCCGACAGGGGATAACTATGGCTACACCTTC
TRBJ2-5 | - | - | TRBV6-6 | CASSPTWGKQETQYF | TGTGCCAGCAGCCCGACCTGGGGTAAACAAGAGACCCAGTACTTC
TRBJ2-7 | - | - | TRBV14 | CASSPSYPRSYEQYF | TGTGCCAGCAGCCCCAGCTATCCCCGCTCCTACGAGCAGTACTTC
TRBJ2-7 | once | TRBD1 | TRBV19 | CASSFGGQGYEQYF | TGTGCCAGTAGCTTTGGGGGACAGGGCTACGAGCAGTACTTC
TRBJ2-4 | - | - | TRBV27 | CASSNHQGMGKNIQYF | TGTGCCAGCAGTAACCATCAGGGGATGGGCAAAAACATTCAGTACTTC
TRBJ2-3 | - | TRBD2 | TRBV29-1 | CSVRTSGSADTQYF | TGCAGCGTCCGGACTAGCGGGAGCGCAGATACGCAGTATTTT
TRBJ2-1 | - | - | TRBV2 | CASSQHSLAGVLYNEQFF | TGTGCCAGCAGCCAGCACTCACTAGCTGGGGTCCTCTACAATGAGCAGTTCTTC
TRBJ2-5 | - | - | TRBV7-9 | CASSLVGEETQYF | TGTGCCAGCAGCTTAGTAGGGGAGGAGACCCAGTACTTC
TRBJ2-5 | - | - | TRBV12-5 | CASGLGWETQYF | TGTGCTAGTGGTTTGGGGTGGGAGACCCAGTACTTC
TRBJ2-1 | - | - | TRBV7-8 | CASSPPSGYNEQFF | TGTGCCAGCAGCCCTCCGAGCGGATACAATGAGCAGTTCTTC
TRBJ1-2 | - | - | TRBV7-2 | CASSGRVVSYGYTF | TGTGCCAGCAGCGGGAGGGTTGTCAGCTATGGCTACACCTTC
TRBJ1-1 | - | - | TRBV28 | CASSLGPRAPTNTEAFF | TGTGCCAGCAGTTTAGGCCCCAGGGCCCCTACCAACACTGAAGCTTTCTTT
TRBJ2-7 | - | - | TRBV13 | CASSLGTGNYEQYF | TGTGCCAGCAGCTTAGGGACAGGTAACTACGAGCAGTACTTC
TRBJ2-1 | - | TRBD2 | TRBV19 | CASSATSGRTSYNEQFF | TGTGCCAGTAGTGCGACTAGCGGGAGGACGTCCTACAATGAGCAGTTCTTC
TRBJ1-3 | - | - | TRBV7-9 | CASSPIGTEKTSGNTIYF | TGTGCCAGCAGCCCAATTGGGACCGAAAAGACCTCTGGAAACACCATATATTTT
TRBJ2-2 | - | - | TRBV7-3 | CASEGNTGELFF | TGTGCCAGCGAGGGGAACACCGGGGAGCTGTTTTTT
TRBJ2-4 | - | TRBD1 | TRBV27 | CASRVTGAAKNIQYF | TGTGCCAGCAGGGTGACAGGGGCGGCCAAAAACATTCAGTACTTC
TRBJ2-1 | - | TRBD2 | TRBV7-9 | CASSFRLADYNEQFF | TGTGCCAGCAGCTTTCGACTAGCAGACTACAATGAGCAGTTCTTC
TRBJ2-1 | - | TRBD2 | TRBV11-2 | CASSSVAGTYNEQFF | TGTGCCAGCAGCTCCGTAGCGGGAACGTACAATGAGCAGTTCTTC
TRBJ2-7 | - | - | TRBV2 | CARKSGYEQYF | TGTGCCAGAAAGTCCGGCTACGAGCAGTACTTC
TRBJ1-2 | - | TRBD1 | TRBV28 | CASSLLGQSYYGYTF | TGTGCCAGCAGTTTACTGGGACAGTCTTACTATGGCTACACCTTC
TRBJ2-1 | - | TRBD2 | TRBV4-3 | CASSQSSSGFNEQFF | TGCGCCAGCAGCCAATCGTCTAGCGGGTTCAATGAGCAGTTCTTC
TRBJ2-7 | - | - | TRBV9 | CASSVGGGGFYEQYF | TGTGCCAGCAGCGTGGGAGGGGGCGGATTCTACGAGCAGTACTTC
TRBJ2-2 | - | - | TRBV29-1 | CSAESSTGELFF | TGCAGCGCCGAATCTAGCACCGGGGAGCTGTTTTTT
TRBJ2-5 | - | - | TRBV7-8 | CASSSRRLPPFQETQYF | TGTGCCAGCAGCTCCCGCCGACTACCCCCGTTCCAAGAGACCCAGTACTTC
TRBJ2-1 | - | - | TRBV6-6 | CASSYDPAGLSNEQFF | TGTGCCAGCAGTTACGATCCGGCAGGGCTTTCGAATGAGCAGTTCTTC
TRBJ2-7 | - | TRBD2 | TRBV27 | CASSRKGLAGIDEQYF | TGTGCCAGCAGCCGAAAGGGACTAGCGGGAATTGACGAGCAGTACTTC
TRBJ2-7 | - | - | TRBV9 | CASSVASQSYEQYF | TGTGCCAGCAGCGTAGCTAGCCAATCCTACGAGCAGTACTTC
TRBJ2-1 | - | - | TRBV6-5 | CASSYSGGGAYNEQFF | TGTGCCAGCAGTTACTCGGGAGGGGGCGCCTACAATGAGCAGTTCTTC
TRBJ2-3 | - | - | TRBV11-2 | CASSFALTPSTDTQYF | TGTGCCAGCAGCTTTGCCCTAACTCCTAGCACAGATACGCAGTATTTT
TRBJ1-1 | - | TRBD1 | TRBV7-9 | CASSLEGQGLRTEAFF | TGTGCCAGCAGCTTAGAGGGACAGGGTTTGAGGACTGAAGCTTTCTTT
TRBJ2-7 | - | TRBD1 | TRBV28 | CASSSDRGLLSYEQYF | TGTGCCAGCAGTTCCGACAGGGGGCTTCTCTCCTACGAGCAGTACTTC
TRBJ2-2 | - | - | TRBV4-2 | CASSQESPGATNTGELFF | TGTGCCAGCAGCCAAGAATCGCCGGGAGCGACGAACACCGGGGAGCTGTTTTTT
TRBJ2-2 | once | TRBD1 | TRBV5-1 | CASSWDRMNTGELFF | TGCGCCAGCAGCTGGGACAGAATGAACACCGGGGAGCTGTTTTTT
TRBJ2-3 | - | - | TRBV5-1 | CASSLGAEVLNTQYF | TGCGCCAGCAGCTTGGGAGCGGAGGTATTAAATACGCAGTATTTT
TRBJ1-5 | once | - | TRBV19 | CASSIDRWVSAPQHF | TGTGCCAGTAGTATAGATCGATGGGTCTCCGCACCCCAGCATTTT
TRBJ2-7 | - | - | TRBV7-3 | CASSEPGGYEQYF | TGTGCCAGCAGTGAACCCGGGGGCTACGAGCAGTACTTC
TRBJ2-7 | once | - | TRBV11-2 | CASSSLSYEQYF | TGTGCCAGCAGCTCCCTATCCTACGAGCAGTACTTC
TRBJ2-5 | once | TRBD2 | TRBV6-6 | CASRYTSDQETQYF | TGTGCCAGCAGGTACACTAGCGACCAAGAGACCCAGTACTTC
TRBJ2-7 | - | - | TRBV9 | CASSAETGPNYEQYF | TGTGCCAGCAGCGCAGAGACAGGCCCCAACTACGAGCAGTACTTC
TRBJ2-7 | - | TRBD2 | TRBV4-3 | CASSRGTSGTYEQYF | TGCGCCAGCAGCCGCGGGACTAGCGGAACCTACGAGCAGTACTTC
TRBJ2-3 | once | TRBD2 | TRBV5-1 | CASSAEGTSGTRTDTQYF | TGCGCCAGCAGCGCAGAAGGGACTAGCGGGACTCGCACAGATACGCAGTATTTT
TRBJ1-5 | - | - | TRBV29-1 | CSVDRGRRGIQPQHF | TGCAGCGTTGACCGCGGCCGTAGGGGGATACAGCCCCAGCATTTT
TRBJ2-7 | - | TRBD2 | TRBV4-2 | CASSQSGSSYEQYF | TGTGCCAGCAGCCAGAGCGGGAGCTCCTACGAGCAGTACTTC
TRBJ2-1 | - | TRBD1 | TRBV9 | CASSVGHTGTGGSYNEQFF | TGTGCCAGCAGCGTAGGACACACCGGGACAGGGGGTAGTTACAATGAGCAGTTCTTC
TRBJ2-4 | few | - | TRBV4-1 | CASSHIRGVVGVAKNIQYF | TGCGCCAGCAGCCATATTAGGGGCGTCGTCGGAGTAGCCAAAAACATTCAGTACTTC
TRBJ1-5 | - | - | TRBV28 | CASSRWPGQAKPQHF | TGTGCCAGCAGTCGATGGCCAGGGCAGGCCAAGCCCCAGCATTTT
TRBJ2-2 | - | - | TRBV2 | CASSVRWELFF | TGTGCCAGCAGTGTGCGCTGGGAGCTGTTTTTT
TRBJ1-3 | - | - | TRBV30 | CAWYGQQGIYF | TGTGCCTGGTATGGACAGCAGGGCATATATTTT
TRBJ2-7 | - | - | TRBV2 | CASSGLEQYF | TGTGCCAGCAGTGGCCTGGAGCAGTACTTC
TRBJ1-2 | - | - | TRBV5-1 | CASSLARDDGYTF | TGCGCCAGCAGCTTGGCCAGGGACGATGGCTACACCTTC
TRBJ2-1 | - | - | TRBV19 | CASSISWGYEQFF | TGTGCCAGTAGTATATCGTGGGGCTATGAGCAGTTCTTC
TRBJ1-4 | - | - | TRBV29-1 | CSAGRQEKLFF | TGCAGCGCAGGACGGCAAGAAAAACTGTTTTTT
TRBJ2-1 | - | TRBD2 | TRBV29-1 | CSVVAGVRKTQYNEQFF | TGCAGCGTTGTAGCGGGAGTAAGAAAGACCCAGTACAATGAGCAGTTCTTC